This T cell receptor (beta chain) came from a study of blood T cell repertoires in COVID-19. Looking at the study overall: The United States, Italy and Spain provided the acute and convalescent COVID-19 samples. PBMCs, B-cell-depleted T cells, or T cells provided the cDNA or gDNA that made up the material.

This clone was seen once. This CDR3 has 18 amino acids. Germline CDR1 reads LGHNA; CDR2 reads YSLEER. With 4 bases removed from V and 2 bases from J, the gap between germline ends came to 21 bases. Method: immunoSEQ multiplex PCR; TCRdb's copy keeps in-frame clones and lacks some. In the table there are 87,000 or so clones, more than 85% of which are singletons. The V gene is TRBV4-3, the J gene TRBJ1-3; tentatively, D is TRBD1 (5 bases). Sequencing used peripheral blood. The sequence was obtained from a man aged 35 to 55 with acute or convalescent COVID-19. CDR3 DNA: TGCGCCAGCAGCCGATTTGTTGTAGGGGAGGTCGCTGGAAACACCATATATTTT. Translating it yields CASSRFVVGEVAGNTIYF.